Below are 24 T cell receptor beta chains sequenced from a single sample in a study of blood T cell repertoires in COVID-19 (dated by TCRdb to the early 2020s). Libraries came from the immunoSEQ multiplex PCR assay. Sourced from immuneACCESS, this table was stored by TCRdb with only in-frame sequences that have V and J called. A share of the clones is absent; for the studies checked, an unresolved V gene accounts for under half, and the remainder has no known explanation. Counted in this sample were 100,000 to 150,000 clones; 86% of them appeared once. The biggest ten clones account for 5% to 6% of the sample. What was sequenced was peripheral blood. The receptors originated from a human donor in a cohort sampled during active COVID-19.

This chain joins TRBV29-1 and TRBJ2-3; 8 nucleotides agree with TRBD2. Losses at the gene ends were 8 bases for V and 5 bases for J; bases not matched to a gene: 12. Germline V CDR1 and CDR2: SQVTM, ANQGSEA. The CDR3 extends over 14 amino acids. CDR3 nucleotides: TGCAGCTCCTTCGGGGGGGTAAGGGTAGATACGCAGTATTTT. Translating gives CSSFGGVRVDTQYF.

V usage is TRBV30 and J usage is TRBJ2-2, with D maybe TRBD2 (7 bases). CDR3 length equals 15 residues. Trimming took off 1 base at V and 4 bases at J, with 13 bases between the two ends. Germline loops: CDR1 GTSNPN, CDR2 SVGIG (reference sequence). For the CDR3, the DNA is TGTGCCTGGAGTGCTGTCGGGGGGCGCACCGGGGAGCTGTTTTTT. It translates to CAWSAVGGRTGELFF.

The CDR3 protein is CASSLGVTSQETQYF. CDR3 in DNA: TGTGCCAGCAGCTTAGGTGTCACTAGTCAAGAGACCCAGTACTTC. The chain combines TRBV11-2 with TRBJ2-5; D possibly corresponds to TRBD2 (5 bases). CDR1 is SGHAT and CDR2 is FQNNGV in the germline V gene. Between the trimmed V and J ends, which lost 1 base and 2 bases, there was a span of 11 bases. CDR3 length: 15 residues.

This clone was counted a few times. The chain employs TRBV6-5 and TRBJ1-3; no reliable D call. CDR3 length equals 14 residues. V was trimmed by 2 bases and J by 4 bases, leaving 9 bases between them. Germline V lookup: CDR1 MNHEY, CDR2 SVGAGI. The CDR3 DNA is TGTGCCAGCAGTTACGAGGCCGCCGGAAACACCATATATTTT. Its protein is CASSYEAAGNTIYF.

The chain uses TRBV5-6 and TRBJ1-4; D possibly corresponds to TRBD1 (5 bases). With 0 bases removed from V and 5 bases from J, the gap between germline ends came to 11 bases. Germline assignment: CDR1 SGHDT and CDR2 YYEEEE. CDR3 length: 15 amino acids. CDR3 sequence reads: CASSLDWEGNEKLFF. In DNA form, the CDR3 reads TGTGCCAGCAGCTTGGATTGGGAGGGGAATGAAAAACTGTTTTTT.

This clone occurred a few times. V is TRBV7-2 and J is TRBJ2-7; tentative D call: TRBD1 (6 bases). The germline V gene has CDR1 SGHTA and CDR2 FQGNSA. Deletions cut 5 bases from V and 6 bases from J, with 8 bases between. CDR3 length equals 11 residues. This CDR3 reads CASSARGEQYF. DNA of the CDR3: TGTGCCAGCAGCGCCAGGGGCGAGCAGTACTTC. Combining the CDR3 with reference TRBV7-2 and TRBJ2-7 gives the whole variable domain GAGVSQSPSNKVTEKGKDVELRCDPISGHTALYWYRQSLGQGLEFLIYFQGNSAPDKSGLPSDRFSAERTGGSVSTLTIQRTQQEDSAVYLCASSARGEQYFGPGTRLTVT.

The chain combines TRBV14 with TRBJ2-1; D is undetermined. CDR3 length: 14 amino acids. Per germline, CDR1 SGHDN and CDR2 FVKESK. Trimming left V 0 bases short and J 7 bases short, with 10 bases between. CDR3 sequence: CASSQDPLRNEQFF. Written as DNA, the CDR3 is TGTGCCAGCAGCCAAGATCCACTGAGAAATGAGCAGTTCTTC.

This clone was counted a single time. The chain is built from TRBV2 and TRBJ1-4; D is possibly TRBD1 (6 bases). The CDR3 has 14 amino acids. Germline V lookup: CDR1 SNHLY, CDR2 FYNNEI. V gave up 3 bases and J gave up 9 bases, with 14 bases separating them. DNA for the CDR3: TGTGCCAGCAGTGAGAAACAGGGAGCCCAAAAACTGTTTTTT. Protein sequence: CASSEKQGAQKLFF.

The rearrangement joins TRBV11-3 to TRBJ2-3; D is unclear. The CDR3 is 15 residues long. The germline V gene encodes CDR1 SGHNT and CDR2 YENEEA. Trimming removed 4 bases at V and 2 bases at J, with 13 bases between. For the CDR3, the DNA is TGTGCCAGCAGCTCAGGTTACTCAGTCACAGATACGCAGTATTTT. The encoded protein is CASSSGYSVTDTQYF.

CDR3 in amino acids: CASSLDHLAYGYTF. CDR3 sequence (DNA): TGTGCCAGCAGCCTCGACCACTTAGCCTATGGCTACACCTTC. This chain joins TRBV28 and TRBJ1-2; D is ambiguous. The CDR3 has 14 residues. The germline V gene encodes CDR1 MDHEN and CDR2 SYDVKM. Trimming left V 6 bases short and J 4 bases short, with 15 bases between.

The table lists this clone with a few counts. V gene TRBV5-1 combines with J gene TRBJ2-1, with TRBD2 matching 10 bases. This CDR3 is built from 17 residues. V lost 4 bases to trimming and J lost 7 bases; unmatched junction nucleotides: 14. Germline V gene sequence: CDR1 SGHRS, CDR2 YFSETQ. CDR3 sequence: CASSASPTSGNLNEQFF. As DNA, the CDR3 is TGCGCCAGCAGCGCCTCCCCTACTAGCGGGAATTTGAATGAGCAGTTCTTC.

The chain links TRBV7-6 to TRBJ2-4; 9 bases fit TRBD2. CDR3 length equals 18 residues. Losses at the gene ends were 5 bases for V and 8 bases for J; bases not matched to a gene: 19. Per the germline V gene, CDR1 is SGHVS and CDR2 is FNYEAQ. In DNA form, the CDR3 reads TGTGCCAGCAGCCCGGCTCTGGACAGTCTAGCGGGATTTCACATTCAGTACTTC. This translates into CASSPALDSLAGFHIQYF. The full variable domain, in which reference TRBV7-6 and TRBJ2-4 provide the parts outside the CDR3, is GAGVSQSPRYKVTKRGQDVALRCDPISGHVSLYWYRQALGQGPEFLTYFNYEAQQDKSGLPNDRFSAERPEGSISTLTIQRTEQRDSAMYRCASSPALDSLAGFHIQYFGAGTRLSVL.

The V call is TRBV7-9, the J call TRBJ2-3, with 11 nucleotides matching TRBD2. The germline gives CDR1 SEHNR, CDR2 FQNEAQ (reference sequence). The V and J ends lost 5 bases and 0 bases, in that order; junction bases with no gene match: 13. The CDR3 is 19 amino acids. The CDR3 loop reads CASSVRPGLAVLSTDTQYF. The CDR3 bases are TGTGCCAGCAGCGTCCGACCGGGACTAGCGGTACTTAGCACAGATACGCAGTATTTT.

The chain is built from TRBV5-1 and TRBJ2-3, with TRBD1 identical over 7 bases. This CDR3 is 14 amino acids long. Germline V gives CDR1 SGHRS, CDR2 YFSETQ. The trim removed 4 bases at V and 0 bases at J, leaving 2 bases unmatched. The CDR3 DNA reads TGCGCCAGCAGCGTGGGACAGAGCACAGATACGCAGTATTTT. The encoded protein is CASSVGQSTDTQYF. Full variable domain (outside the CDR3, taken from reference TRBV5-1 and TRBJ2-3): KAGVTQTPRYLIKTRGQQVTLSCSPISGHRSVSWYQQTPGQGLQFLFEYFSETQRNKGNFPGRFSGRQFSNSRSEMNVSTLELGDSALYLCASSVGQSTDTQYFGPGTRLTVL.

The V gene is TRBV28, the J gene TRBJ1-2; 9 positions match TRBD1. The CDR3 runs 13 residues. Germline V gene sequence: CDR1 MDHEN, CDR2 SYDVKM. V lost 6 bases, J lost 5 bases, and 4 bases stayed unmatched. CDR3 region: CASRRTGAYGYTF. Written as DNA, the CDR3 is TGTGCCAGCAGACGGACAGGGGCGTATGGCTACACCTTC.

V usage is TRBV12-5 and J usage is TRBJ1-5; the match to TRBD1 covers 9 bases. Germline V gene sequence: CDR1 LGHNT, CDR2 FRNRAP. CDR3 size: 17 residues. The junction had 6 bases not matched to a gene; V was cut back by 1 base and J by 2 bases. Here the CDR3 reads CASGLGMGQGGNQPQHF. The CDR3 nucleotides are TGTGCTAGTGGTTTGGGGATGGGACAGGGTGGCAATCAGCCCCAGCATTTT.

V usage is TRBV28 and J usage is TRBJ1-4, with D hard to call. CDR1 and CDR2 from the germline V gene are MDHEN and SYDVKM. The CDR3 has 14 residues. Trimming left V 3 bases short and J 8 bases short, with 13 bases between. Written as DNA, the CDR3 is TGTGCCAGCAGTTTGCGTCCCTCGTACGAAAAACTGTTTTTT. Encoded protein: CASSLRPSYEKLFF.

The chain has TRBV9 and TRBJ2-6, with D maybe TRBD1 (5 bases). V was shortened by 3 bases and J by 2 bases, with 12 bases between the two germline ends. The CDR3 has 16 amino acids. CDR1 and CDR2 (germline): SGDLS, YYNGEE. CDR3 amino acids: CASSGRQFTGANVLTF. As DNA, the CDR3 is TGTGCCAGCAGCGGGAGACAGTTTACTGGGGCCAACGTCCTGACTTTC.

The chain uses TRBV28 and TRBJ2-1, with 11 bases that match TRBD2. This CDR3 spans 16 amino acids. Per the germline V gene, CDR1 is MDHEN and CDR2 is SYDVKM. V lost 5 bases and J lost 9; bases outside the gene matches: 12. The CDR3 DNA sequence: TGTGCCAGCAGTACGCCGTCTAGCGGGAGGATCGGTGAGCAGTTCTTC. It is translated as CASSTPSSGRIGEQFF.

The chain is built from TRBV3-1 (or the pseudogene TRBV3-2) and TRBJ2-7; possible D gene TRBD2, 6 bases. V was clipped by 2 bases and J by 6 bases, with 20 bases between them. The CDR3 covers 16 residues. Per germline, CDR1 LGHDT and CDR2 YNNKEL (reference sequence). The CDR3 reads CASSQFSHSPGGEQYF. The CDR3 bases are TGTGCCAGCAGCCAATTTAGCCACTCCCCCGGGGGCGAGCAGTACTTC.

This clone turned up a few times. The chain joins TRBV2 to TRBJ2-7; D remains unclear. This CDR3 spans 12 amino acids. Germline loops: CDR1 SNHLY, CDR2 FYNNEI. V was shortened by 8 bases and J by 3 bases, with 11 bases between the two germline ends. The CDR3 region is CASSIQNYEQYF. CDR3 coding DNA: TGTGCCAGCTCCATCCAGAACTACGAGCAGTACTTC.

The V call is TRBV28, the J call TRBJ1-1; unclear D gene. Trimming left V 5 bases short and J 5 bases short, with 18 bases between. This CDR3 has 15 residues. The germline CDR1 and CDR2 sequences are MDHEN and SYDVKM. In DNA form, the CDR3 reads TGTGCCAGCAGTCGAAGGGCAGTCGCGGGAACTGAAGCTTTCTTT. Its translation is CASSRRAVAGTEAFF.

The V gene is TRBV7-2, the J gene TRBJ2-5; TRBD1 matches 11 bases. V lost 0 bases, J lost 3 bases, and 6 bases stayed unmatched. CDR1 is SGHTA and CDR2 is FQGNSA in the germline V gene. The CDR3 loop spans 17 amino acids. Here the CDR3 DNA reads TGTGCCAGCAGCTTAGCGGGCCGGACAGGGGGCAAAGAGACCCAGTACTTC. Translated: CASSLAGRTGGKETQYF.

The chain links TRBV19 to TRBJ2-5; D possibly corresponds to TRBD1 (6 bases). The CDR3 covers 15 residues. Trimming shortened V by 1 base and J by 2 bases, and 11 bases separated the two germline ends. The V gene's germline CDR1 is LNHDA and CDR2 SQIVND (reference sequence). CDR3 nucleotide sequence: TGTGCCAGTAGTATAGTACAGGGCCAACAAGAGACCCAGTACTTC. Translating gives CASSIVQGQQETQYF.